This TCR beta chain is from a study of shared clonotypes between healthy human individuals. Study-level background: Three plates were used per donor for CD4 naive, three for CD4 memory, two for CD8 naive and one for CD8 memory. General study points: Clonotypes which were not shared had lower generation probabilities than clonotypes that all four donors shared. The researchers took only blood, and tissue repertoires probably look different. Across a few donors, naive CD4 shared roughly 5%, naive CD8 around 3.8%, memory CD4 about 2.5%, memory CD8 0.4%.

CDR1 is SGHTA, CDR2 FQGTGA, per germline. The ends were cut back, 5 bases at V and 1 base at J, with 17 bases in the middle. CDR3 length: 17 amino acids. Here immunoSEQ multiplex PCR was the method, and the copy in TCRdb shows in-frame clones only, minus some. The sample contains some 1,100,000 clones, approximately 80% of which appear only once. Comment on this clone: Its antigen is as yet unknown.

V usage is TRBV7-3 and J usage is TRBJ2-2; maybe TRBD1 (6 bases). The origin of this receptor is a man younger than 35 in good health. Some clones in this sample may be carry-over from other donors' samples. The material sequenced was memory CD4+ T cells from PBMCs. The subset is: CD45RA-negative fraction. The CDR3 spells CASSPKSGQWNTGELFF. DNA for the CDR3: TGTGCCAGCAGCCCGAAATCGGGACAATGGAACACCGGGGAGCTGTTTTTT.